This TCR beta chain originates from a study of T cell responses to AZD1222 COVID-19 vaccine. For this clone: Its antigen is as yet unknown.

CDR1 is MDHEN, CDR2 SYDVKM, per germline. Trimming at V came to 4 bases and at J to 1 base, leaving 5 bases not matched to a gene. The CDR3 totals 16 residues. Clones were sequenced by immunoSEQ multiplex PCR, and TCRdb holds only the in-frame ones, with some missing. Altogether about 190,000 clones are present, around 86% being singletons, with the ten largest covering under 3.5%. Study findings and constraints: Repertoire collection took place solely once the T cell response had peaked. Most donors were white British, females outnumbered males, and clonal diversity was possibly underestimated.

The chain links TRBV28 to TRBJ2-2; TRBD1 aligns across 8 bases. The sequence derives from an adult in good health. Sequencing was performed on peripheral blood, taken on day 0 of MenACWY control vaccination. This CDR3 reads CASSSPTGENTGELFF. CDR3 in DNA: TGTGCCAGCAGTTCCCCGACAGGGGAGAACACCGGGGAGCTGTTTTTT.